One sample yielded the 23 T cell receptor beta chains listed below, sequenced in a study of blood T cell repertoires in COVID-19. The protocol was immunoSEQ multiplex PCR, while the TCRdb copy is restricted to in-frame clones and leaves out a portion. The data contain about 58,000 clones, 83% of them singletons. The sample comprised peripheral blood. The origin of the receptors is a man aged 45 to 65 with COVID-19, enrolled during active disease.

V and J are TRBV5-1 and TRBJ2-5; D uncertain. Germline lookup yields CDR1 SGHRS and CDR2 YFSETQ. The CDR3 extends over 14 amino acids. The V gene lost 2 bases and the J gene lost 1 base, with 9 bases spanning the gap. This CDR3 reads CASSFNSVQETQYF. The CDR3 nucleotides are TGCGCCAGCAGCTTTAACTCGGTCCAAGAGACCCAGTACTTC.

The rearrangement joins TRBV5-1 to TRBJ2-5, with TRBD2 matching over 9 bases. The trim removed 1 base at V and 2 bases at J, leaving 3 bases unmatched. This CDR3 comprises 15 residues. Per the germline V gene, CDR1 is SGHRS and CDR2 is YFSETQ. The CDR3 spells CASSLLAGSQETQYF. CDR3 bases: TGCGCCAGCAGCTTGCTAGCGGGAAGTCAAGAGACCCAGTACTTC.

The rearrangement joins TRBV6-2 or TRBV6-3 to TRBJ1-4, with D unresolved. CDR1 is MNHEY, CDR2 SVGEGT, per germline. V lost 0 bases and J lost 4, with 9 bases in between. The CDR3 contains 15 residues. CDR3 bases: TGTGCCAGCAGTTACTCTCCGCAGAATAATGAAAAACTGTTTTTT. It yields the protein CASSYSPQNNEKLFF.

The V and J genes are TRBV5-1 and TRBJ2-5; D perhaps matches TRBD2 (6 bases). V lost 4 bases and J 4 bases, leaving 14 bases between the germline ends. The CDR3 consists of 14 residues. Per germline, CDR1 SGHRS and CDR2 YFSETQ. Here the CDR3 reads CASSPARGRETQYF. The CDR3 region has the DNA TGCGCCAGCAGCCCGGCGCGGGGACGAGAGACCCAGTACTTC.

This chain links TRBV20-1 with TRBJ1-1; unclear D gene. The CDR3 has 10 residues. Trimming took off 6 bases at V and 6 bases at J, with 8 bases between the two ends. CDR1 is DFQATT, CDR2 SNEGSKA, per germline (reference sequence). Here the CDR3 DNA reads TGCAGTGCCCTCCGCGCTGAAGCTTTCTTT. Translating gives CSALRAEAFF.

The chain joins TRBV5-1 to TRBJ2-1; possible D gene TRBD2, 6 bases. V shed 7 bases and J shed 5 bases, with 13 bases lying between them. The CDR3 covers 13 residues. CDR1 and CDR2 (germline): SGHRS, YFSETQ. CDR3 nucleotide sequence: TGCGCCAGCCAAGGGCGGGGAGACAATGAGCAGTTCTTC. This translates into CASQGRGDNEQFF.

The chain links TRBV29-1 to TRBJ2-7, with D possibly TRBD2 on 6 matching bases. The length of the CDR3 is 13 residues. Looked up from germline, CDR1 is SQVTM and CDR2 is ANQGSEA. V dropped 4 bases and J dropped 0 bases, with 10 bases sitting between them. The DNA of the CDR3 is TGCAGCGTTGCAAGGACTAACTCCTACGAGCAGTACTTC. As protein: CSVARTNSYEQYF.

To note about this clone: Other DNA variants within this sample encode the same CDR3. The chain employs TRBV18 and TRBJ1-5; D call uncertain. V was cut by 3 bases and J by 4 bases, with 10 bases left in between. Germline loops: CDR1 KGHSH, CDR2 LQKENI. This CDR3 has 14 amino acids. CDR3 loop: CASSPEYSNQPQHF. Here the CDR3 DNA reads TGTGCCAGCTCACCGGAGTATAGTAATCAGCCCCAGCATTTT.

This clone was seen only once. The V call is TRBV19, the J call TRBJ1-5; tentative D call: TRBD1 (6 bases). The CDR3 extends over 15 amino acids. V dropped 0 bases and J dropped 7 bases, with 13 bases sitting between them. Germline lookup yields CDR1 LNHDA and CDR2 SQIVND (reference sequence). In DNA, the CDR3 is TGTGCCAGTAGTATAGACAGGGGTAGTAGCCAGCCCCAGCATTTT. Translation: CASSIDRGSSQPQHF.

The chain carries TRBV2 and TRBJ2-2; 8 bases fit TRBD2. CDR1 and CDR2 (germline): SNHLY, FYNNEI. CDR3 size: 15 residues. V lost 7 bases and J lost 6; bases outside the gene matches: 10. The DNA of the CDR3 is TGTGCCAGCAAAGGGGGACTAGGTTTTTCCGGGGAGCTGTTTTTT. It encodes CASKGGLGFSGELFF.

V and J are TRBV2 and TRBJ1-2, with D possibly being TRBD1 (6 bases). CDR1 and CDR2 from the germline V gene are SNHLY and FYNNEI. V lost 5 bases and J 5 bases, leaving 15 bases between the germline ends. The CDR3 consists of 14 residues. CDR3 loop: CASSPRQARYGYTF. The CDR3 DNA sequence: TGTGCCAGCAGTCCAAGACAGGCAAGGTATGGCTACACCTTC. Full variable domain (rest looked up from reference TRBV2 and TRBJ1-2): EPEVTQTPSHQVTQMGQEVILRCVPISNHLYFYWYRQILGQKVEFLVSFYNNEISEKSEIFDDQFSVERPDGSNFTLKIRSTKLEDSAMYFCASSPRQARYGYTFGSGTRLTVV.

This chain uses TRBV9 with TRBJ2-3; 9 positions agree with TRBD2. Germline CDR1 reads SGDLS; CDR2 reads YYNGEE. V lost 2 bases, J lost 1 base, and 8 bases stayed unmatched. The CDR3 sequence is 17 residues long. CDR3: CASSVEAAGGRTDTQYF. The CDR3 DNA sequence: TGTGCCAGCAGCGTCGAGGCAGCGGGAGGCCGCACAGATACGCAGTATTTT.

The V call is TRBV6-4, the J call TRBJ2-7; 12 bases are a match to TRBD1. V shed 3 bases, J shed 5 bases, and the junction held 2 bases outside the gene matches. The CDR3 is made up of 14 amino acids. The germline CDR1 and CDR2 sequences are MRHNA and SNTAGT. CDR3 DNA: TGTGCCAGCAGTGAGGGGACAGGGGGCGACGAGCAGTACTTC. As protein: CASSEGTGGDEQYF.

The V gene is TRBV5-3, the J gene TRBJ2-5; TRBD2 is a possible D gene (6 bases). TRBV5-3 is an ORF, and what it does is uncertain. V gave up 3 bases and J gave up 14 bases, with 8 bases separating them. The CDR3 spans 9 residues. The DNA of the CDR3 is TGTGCCAGAAGCTGCGGACTATACTTC. This translates into CARSCGLYF.

This clone was seen a handful of times. The V and J genes are TRBV30 and TRBJ1-3; tentative D call: TRBD1 (6 bases). The CDR3 consists of 15 residues. The germline V gene has CDR1 GTSNPN and CDR2 SVGIG (reference sequence). Trimming left V 2 bases short and J 0 bases short, with 11 bases between. The CDR3, as DNA: TGTGCCTGGAGTTCGGGGACAAGCTCTGGAAACACCATATATTTT. The encoded protein is CAWSSGTSSGNTIYF.

The rearrangement joins TRBV4-1 to TRBJ2-1; 12 positions agree with TRBD2. CDR3 size: 17 residues. Germline V gives CDR1 MGHRA, CDR2 YSYEKL. The V and J ends lost 0 bases and 9 bases, in that order; junction bases with no gene match: 9. In DNA form, the CDR3 reads TGCGCCAGCAGCCAAGATTCGACTAGCGGGAGTATTGGTGAGCAGTTCTTC. It codes for CASSQDSTSGSIGEQFF.

This chain joins TRBV16 and TRBJ1-5, with 7 bases aligning to TRBD1. This CDR3 contains 15 residues. Germline V gives CDR1 KGHSY, CDR2 FQNENV. J gave up 0 bases and V 6 bases, and 5 bases lay outside the gene matches. For the CDR3, the DNA is TGTGCCAGCAGTCAGACAGGGACTAGCAATCAGCCCCAGCATTTT. It yields the protein CASSQTGTSNQPQHF.

The chain has TRBV9 and TRBJ2-1; the match to TRBD1 covers 7 bases. Unmatched junction bases numbered 11, after V lost 3 bases and J lost 5 bases. There are 16 residues in the CDR3. Germline assignment: CDR1 SGDLS and CDR2 YYNGEE. The CDR3 DNA follows: TGTGCCAGCAGCGCCCAGGGGGTGGCAGTAAACAATGAGCAGTTCTTC. It translates to CASSAQGVAVNNEQFF.

V gene TRBV7-2 combines with J gene TRBJ2-4; perhaps TRBD1 as D (8 bases). The CDR3 sequence is 15 residues long. V was pared by 5 bases and J by 7 bases, with 18 bases between. CDR1 and CDR2 from the germline V gene are SGHTA and FQGNSA. The chain's CDR3 is CASSTITGGANIQYF. The CDR3 coding sequence is TGTGCCAGCAGCACCATTACAGGGGGGGCGAACATTCAGTACTTC. The whole variable domain, remainder taken from reference TRBV7-2 and TRBJ2-4, is GAGVSQSPSNKVTEKGKDVELRCDPISGHTALYWYRQSLGQGLEFLIYFQGNSAPDKSGLPSDRFSAERTGGSVSTLTIQRTQQEDSAVYLCASSTITGGANIQYFGAGTRLSVL.

This chain uses TRBV28 with TRBJ1-4; perhaps TRBD1 as D (6 bases). The V gene lost 6 bases and the J gene lost 8 bases, with 16 bases spanning the gap. The length of the CDR3 is 14 residues. The germline gives CDR1 MDHEN, CDR2 SYDVKM. The CDR3 sequence is CASRPGQAYEKLFF. As DNA, the CDR3 is TGTGCCAGCAGACCGGGACAAGCGTACGAAAAACTGTTTTTT.

This clone was recorded only once. The chain has TRBV6-5 and TRBJ1-6; D is undetermined. The CDR3 covers 15 residues. Trimming pared 0 bases from V and 7 bases from J, leaving 10 bases between. Germline V gene lookup returns CDR1 MNHEY and CDR2 SVGAGI. DNA of the CDR3: TGTGCCAGCAGTTACTCATTAAACATGAATTCACCCCTCCACTTT. Translated, it gives CASSYSLNMNSPLHF.

This chain connects TRBV11-2 to TRBJ2-2; 8 bases are a match to TRBD1. Germline-derived CDR1 and CDR2 are SGHAT and FQNNGV. With V trimmed by 4 bases and J by 5 bases, 0 bases remained unmatched. The length of the CDR3 is 13 residues. The CDR3 bases are TGTGCCAGCAGCTACAGGGGGACCGGGGAGCTGTTTTTT. Translated: CASSYRGTGELFF.

This clone came up a few times. The chain carries TRBV6-2 or TRBV6-3 and TRBJ1-1; D remains ambiguous. V gave up 5 bases and J gave up 11 bases, with 12 bases separating them. Germline V gene data show CDR1 as MNHEY and CDR2 as SVGEGT. The CDR3 sequence is 11 residues long. In nucleotides, the CDR3 is TGTGCCAGCAGTGGAGCAAGGGAGGCTTTCTTT. Amino acids: CASSGAREAFF.